A single sample gave rise to the 26 T cell receptor beta chains below, sequenced in a study of OX40 agonist ivuxolimab in advanced cancers. The repertoire was sequenced with immunoSEQ multiplex PCR; TCRdb's copy has only in-frame clones and lacks some. In the table there are just over 70,000 clones, 65% to 85% of which are singletons. The source material was CD4+ or CD8+ T cells sorted from blood, sampled in a trial of the OX40 agonist ivuxolimab. These receptors were collected from an adult with an advanced solid tumor such as melanoma, head and neck, liver or kidney cancer.

This chain joins TRBV18 and TRBJ1-3; D is ambiguous. Germline loops: CDR1 KGHSH, CDR2 LQKENI. This CDR3 comprises 15 residues. Trimming took 0 bases from V and 0 from J, leaving 6 bases between them. CDR3 sequence reads: CASSPPEFSGNTIYF. The DNA for the CDR3 is TGTGCCAGCTCACCACCGGAATTCTCTGGAAACACCATATATTTT.

This clone was seen only once. The chain employs TRBV6-5 and TRBJ2-5; possibly TRBD2 for D (6 bases). Germline CDR1 reads MNHEY; CDR2 reads SVGAGI. V lost 2 bases to trimming and J lost 7 bases, with 11 bases between them. The CDR3 sequence is 13 residues long. The CDR3 is CASSYGGLGTQYF. In DNA form, the CDR3 reads TGTGCCAGCAGTTACGGGGGACTTGGGACCCAGTACTTC.

V gene TRBV5-4 combines with J gene TRBJ1-1; D possibly corresponds to TRBD1 (5 bases). Trimming took off 5 bases at V and 2 bases at J, with 13 bases between the two ends. This CDR3 spans 14 amino acids. The germline V gene has CDR1 SGHNT and CDR2 YYREEE (reference sequence). The CDR3 loop is CASRAGGINTEAFF. DNA of the CDR3: TGTGCCAGCAGAGCCGGGGGGATAAACACTGAAGCTTTCTTT.

The V call is TRBV6-1, the J call TRBJ2-3, with a possible D match to TRBD2 (5 bases). Germline-derived CDR1 and CDR2 are MNHNS and SASEGT. The CDR3 extends over 14 amino acids. Trimming shortened V by 6 bases and J by 1 base, and 11 bases separated the two germline ends. In nucleotides, the CDR3 is TGTGCCAGCAGCCCCGGACTTCGCACAGATACGCAGTATTTT. Its translation: CASSPGLRTDTQYF.

This clone was seen a handful of times. CDR3 residues: CAWIANRGSMNTEAFF. The CDR3 coding sequence is TGTGCCTGGATAGCAAACAGGGGGAGCATGAACACTGAAGCTTTCTTT. The chain employs TRBV30 and TRBJ1-1; 8 positions match TRBD1. Germline CDR1 reads GTSNPN; CDR2 reads SVGIG (reference sequence). The CDR3 sequence is 16 residues long. V lost 4 bases, J lost 0 bases, and 10 bases stayed unmatched.

Relative to its sample, this clone is medium-sized (0.01 to 0.1%). The CDR3 DNA reads as TGTGCCAGCAGCCCCAGCGGGGGGGCCCAGTACTTC. It codes for CASSPSGGAQYF. The chain carries TRBV4-2 and TRBJ2-5, with 10 bases aligning to TRBD2. This CDR3 contains 12 residues. J was trimmed by 9 bases and V by 4 bases; bases with no gene match: 2. Germline V gives CDR1 LGHNA, CDR2 YNFKEQ.

V usage is TRBV7-2 and J usage is TRBJ1-5; no clear D gene. V was cut by 6 bases and J by 4 bases, with 10 bases left in between. The length of the CDR3 is 13 residues. Germline CDR1 reads SGHTA; CDR2 reads FQGNSA. CDR3 loop: CASSPSSNQPQHF. In DNA, the CDR3 is TGTGCCAGCAGTCCCAGCTCAAATCAGCCCCAGCATTTT.

The CDR3 DNA sequence: TGCGCCAGCAGCTCTATAGAAATGACGAACACTGAAGCTTTCTTT. It is translated as CASSSIEMTNTEAFF. The chain is built from TRBV5-1 and TRBJ1-1, with D unresolved. This CDR3 comprises 15 residues. The ends were cut back, 3 bases at V and 1 base at J, with 13 bases in the middle. Germline V CDR1 and CDR2: SGHRS, YFSETQ.

The chain is built from TRBV16 and TRBJ2-7; the D is unclear. Trimming left V 4 bases short and J 1 base short, with 8 bases between. This CDR3 spans 13 amino acids. Germline CDR1 reads KGHSY; CDR2 reads FQNENV. CDR3 coding DNA: TGTGCCAGCAGCCTCCAAACTTCCTACGAGCAGTACTTC. This translates into CASSLQTSYEQYF.

The chain combines TRBV9 with TRBJ2-1; D ambiguous. The V and J ends lost 0 bases and 1 base respectively, with 11 bases between them. The CDR3 spans 16 residues. Germline loops: CDR1 SGDLS, CDR2 YYNGEE. CDR3 nucleotide sequence: TGTGCCAGCAGCGTAGATGTCCTAGGGTCCTACAATGAGCAGTTCTTC. Residues: CASSVDVLGSYNEQFF.

The chain has TRBV19 and TRBJ2-3, with D unresolved. The V and J ends lost 6 bases and 1 base respectively, with 8 bases between them. Germline CDR1 is LNHDA and CDR2 is SQIVND (reference sequence). The length of the CDR3 is 13 residues. The CDR3 DNA is TGTGCCAGTAGGACATTACGCACAGATACGCAGTATTTT. Translated, it gives CASRTLRTDTQYF.

This rearrangement joins TRBV30 to TRBJ1-5; 9 positions match TRBD1. This CDR3 region has 14 residues. Trimming cost V 0 bases and J 7 bases; bases outside gene matches: 4. From germline, CDR1 is GTSNPN and CDR2 SVGIG (reference sequence). Here the CDR3 reads CAWSVRQGGQPQHF. The CDR3 DNA reads as TGTGCCTGGAGTGTCCGACAGGGGGGACAGCCCCAGCATTTT.

The chain couples TRBV19 to TRBJ1-5; D is unclear. Germline lookup yields CDR1 LNHDA and CDR2 SQIVND (reference sequence). V gave up 4 bases and J gave up 5 bases, with 18 bases separating them. This CDR3 contains 16 residues. Written as DNA, the CDR3 is TGTGCCAGTAGTACCCTCGTCCGGGTATCGGATCAGCCCCAGCATTTT. Protein: CASSTLVRVSDQPQHF. The full variable domain, completed using reference TRBV19 and TRBJ1-5, is DGGITQSPKYLFRKEGQNVTLSCEQNLNHDAMYWYRQDPGQGLRLIYYSQIVNDFQKGDIAEGYSVSREKKESFPLTVTSAQKNPTAFYLCASSTLVRVSDQPQHFGDGTRLSIL.

This sequence joins TRBV2 and TRBJ2-3, with a weak D call TRBD2 (5 bases). The CDR3 runs 12 residues. CDR1 is SNHLY and CDR2 is FYNNEI in the germline V gene. The germline V and J ends were trimmed by 2 bases and 6 bases, with 6 bases remaining between them. The chain's CDR3 is CASSESGDTQYF. The CDR3 coding sequence is TGTGCCAGCAGTGAATCGGGGGATACGCAGTATTTT.

This chain connects TRBV5-1 to TRBJ1-4; 10 positions match TRBD1. The CDR3 has 16 residues. J lost 6 bases, V lost 4 bases, and 9 bases had no gene match. Germline loops: CDR1 SGHRS, CDR2 YFSETQ. The CDR3 loop is CASSLQPTGGYEKLFF. CDR3 nucleotide sequence: TGCGCCAGCAGCCTACAACCGACAGGGGGCTATGAAAAACTGTTTTTT.

This clone was detected once. This rearrangement joins TRBV11-3 to TRBJ2-1, with D perhaps assigned TRBD1 or TRBD2 (5 bases each). Germline V gene data show CDR1 as SGHNT and CDR2 as YENEEA. V was clipped by 3 bases and J by 4 bases, with 13 bases between them. The CDR3 is 15 residues long. The CDR3 DNA reads as TGTGCCAGCAGCTTGACGGGGCGATCTTACAATGAGCAGTTCTTC. This sequence encodes CASSLTGRSYNEQFF.

V usage is TRBV28 and J usage is TRBJ2-3; 7 bases line up with TRBD1. The CDR3 runs to 14 residues. CDR1 is MDHEN and CDR2 is SYDVKM in the germline V gene. J lost 0 bases, V lost 6 bases, and 3 bases had no gene match. CDR3 sequence: CASSPGGSTDTQYF. The CDR3 DNA reads TGTGCCAGCAGCCCAGGGGGTAGCACAGATACGCAGTATTTT.

This chain links TRBV5-1 with TRBJ1-1; 9 bases line up with TRBD1. The CDR3 totals 13 residues. Germline V gene lookup returns CDR1 SGHRS and CDR2 YFSETQ. J was trimmed by 4 bases and V by 4 bases; bases with no gene match: 2. The CDR3 DNA reads as TGCGCCAGCAGCCCGGGACAGGGCACTGAAGCTTTCTTT. Translating gives CASSPGQGTEAFF.

The chain joins TRBV27 to TRBJ2-6; the D call may be TRBD1 or TRBD2 (5 bases each). This CDR3 has 16 amino acids. V dropped 6 bases and J dropped 1 base, with 13 bases sitting between them. Germline CDR1 MNHEY, CDR2 SMNVEV (reference sequence). CDR3 sequence: CASSKSWGSGANVLTF. The CDR3 DNA reads as TGTGCCAGCAGCAAAAGCTGGGGGTCTGGGGCCAACGTCCTGACTTTC.

This clone was recorded once. The chain couples TRBV14 to TRBJ1-3; TRBD1 might be the D (5 bases). The germline gives CDR1 SGHDN, CDR2 FVKESK. The length of the CDR3 is 14 residues. Trimming pared 4 bases from V and 8 bases from J, leaving 15 bases between. The CDR3 nucleotides read TGTGCCAGCAGCCCCCGGCGGGGGATAGACACCATATATTTT. Translated: CASSPRRGIDTIYF.

V gene TRBV7-2 combines with J gene TRBJ1-2; perhaps TRBD1 as D (5 bases). The V gene's germline CDR1 is SGHTA and CDR2 FQGNSA. This CDR3 region has 13 residues. Deletions cut 6 bases from V and 4 bases from J, with 12 bases between. CDR3 loop: CASRTREIYGYTF. The CDR3 DNA reads as TGTGCCAGCAGGACCAGGGAGATCTATGGCTACACCTTC.

This chain connects TRBV2 to TRBJ1-4, with 9 bases identical to TRBD1. Germline loops: CDR1 SNHLY, CDR2 FYNNEI. J lost 10 bases, V lost 6 bases, and 12 bases had no gene match. CDR3 length: 15 amino acids. In DNA, the CDR3 is TGTGCCAGCAGGGATCGGGACAGGGCGGGGGGAAAACTGTTTTTT. Encoded protein: CASRDRDRAGGKLFF.

The V and J genes are TRBV7-2 and TRBJ2-3; possibly TRBD2 for D (6 bases). Trimming cost V 0 bases and J 4 bases, with 8 bases left between them. Germline V gives CDR1 SGHTA, CDR2 FQGNSA. The CDR3 length is 14 residues. CDR3 in amino acids: CASSLAGGSDTQYF. The CDR3 DNA reads TGTGCCAGCAGCTTAGCGGGGGGTTCAGATACGCAGTATTTT.

The chain carries TRBV15 and TRBJ2-5, with TRBD1 matching over 9 bases. The trim removed 1 base at V and 0 bases at J, leaving 0 bases unmatched. The germline V gene has CDR1 LNHNV and CDR2 YYDKDF (reference sequence). The CDR3 totals 15 residues. CDR3 coding DNA: TGTGCCACCAGCAGAGGACAGGGGGACCAAGAGACCCAGTACTTC. Residues: CATSRGQGDQETQYF.

The rearrangement joins TRBV15 to TRBJ2-5; the D is unclear. V gave up 1 base and J gave up 5 bases, with 8 bases separating them. The germline V gene encodes CDR1 LNHNV and CDR2 YYDKDF (reference sequence). CDR3 length equals 13 residues. This CDR3 is CATSRGGWETQYF. DNA of the CDR3: TGTGCCACCAGCAGAGGGGGATGGGAGACCCAGTACTTC.

This chain joins TRBV15 and TRBJ1-1; unclear D gene. The CDR3 loop spans 14 amino acids. CDR1 LNHNV and CDR2 YYDKDF come from the germline V gene (reference sequence). V was trimmed by 2 bases and J by 11 bases, leaving 18 bases between them. The CDR3 DNA is TGTGCCACCAGCAGATCCCGGACCCTAGAGACGGCTTTCTTT. Protein: CATSRSRTLETAFF.